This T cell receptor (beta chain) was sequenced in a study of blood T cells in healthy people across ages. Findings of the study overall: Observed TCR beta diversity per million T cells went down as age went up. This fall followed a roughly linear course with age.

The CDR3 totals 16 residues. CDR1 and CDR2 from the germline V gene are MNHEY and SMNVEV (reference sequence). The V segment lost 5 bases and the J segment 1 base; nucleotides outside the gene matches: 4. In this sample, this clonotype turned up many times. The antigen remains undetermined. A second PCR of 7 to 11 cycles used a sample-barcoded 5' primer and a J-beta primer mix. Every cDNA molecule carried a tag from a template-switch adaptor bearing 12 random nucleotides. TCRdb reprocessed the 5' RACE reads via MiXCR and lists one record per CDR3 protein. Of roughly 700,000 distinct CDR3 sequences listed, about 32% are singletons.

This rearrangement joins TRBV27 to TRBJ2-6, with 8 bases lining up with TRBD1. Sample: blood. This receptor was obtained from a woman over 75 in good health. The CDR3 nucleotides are TGTGCCAGCAGTCACCACAGGGGGTCTGGGGCCAACGTCCTGACTTTC. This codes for CASSHHRGSGANVLTF.